The following is a TCR beta chain sequence with its context. The data are from a study of control samples from healthy donors and cancer patients. The protocol was immunoSEQ multiplex PCR, while the TCRdb copy is restricted to in-frame clones and leaves out a portion. Of roughly 100,000 clones in the sample, roughly nine tenths are singletons; the top ten hold 2% to 2.5%. The CDR3 loop spans 12 amino acids. Germline assignment: CDR1 KGHDR and CDR2 SFDVKD. V was shortened by 2 bases and J by 13 bases, with 14 bases between the two germline ends. This clonotype originated in a young woman in good health. The genes are TRBV24-1 and TRBJ2-7; a possible D gene is TRBD1 (6 bases). Sequencing was done on a sample of blood. The CDR3 bases are TGTGCCACCAGTGATTCCCGGACAGCGTATTACTTC. Translation gives CATSDSRTAYYF.